The rows below give T cell receptor beta chains drawn from one sample of a study of shared clonotypes between healthy human individuals. Sequenced by immunoSEQ multiplex PCR; TCRdb stores in-frame clones only, minus some. The sample comprises 560,000 or so clones, roughly 96% of which are singletons, and approximately 0.1% rests with the top ten. The sequenced sample consisted of naive CD8+ T cells sorted from blood. All receptors derive from a woman aged 25 to 39 in good health. Each CDR3 is given with its conserved first and last residue. Fields, in order: clone size, J gene, D gene, V gene, CDR3 DNA, CDR3 protein. D genes are given only for firm matches. A clone size is listed for some rows: how often the clone was seen (once, few, many), or a class if it is expanded.

clone size: once
J gene: TRBJ1-6
D gene: TRBD1
V gene: TRBV2
CDR3 DNA: TGTGCCAGCAGTGGGACTAGGACAGGGAAAAATAATTCACCCCTCCACTTT
CDR3 protein: CASSGTRTGKNNSPLHF

clone size: .
J gene: TRBJ2-7
D gene: .
V gene: TRBV28
CDR3 DNA: TGTGCCAGCAGTTCCCCGACCGCCCCGGGCGAGCAGTACTTC
CDR3 protein: CASSSPTAPGEQYF

clone size: .
J gene: TRBJ2-5
D gene: TRBD1
V gene: TRBV7-8
CDR3 DNA: TGTGCCAGCAGCCCCGAGACAGGGATTCTAGAGACCCAGTACTTC
CDR3 protein: CASSPETGILETQYF

clone size: .
J gene: TRBJ1-1
D gene: .
V gene: TRBV9
CDR3 DNA: TGTGCCAGCAGCGTAGATTTAGGGGACACTGAAGCTTTCTTT
CDR3 protein: CASSVDLGDTEAFF

clone size: once
J gene: TRBJ2-7
D gene: TRBD2
V gene: TRBV2
CDR3 DNA: TGTGCCAGCAGTGACCCACAACGAGGACTAGCGGAGCCCTACGAGCAGTACTTC
CDR3 protein: CASSDPQRGLAEPYEQYF

clone size: once
J gene: TRBJ2-1
D gene: TRBD2
V gene: TRBV11-3
CDR3 DNA: TGTGCCAGCAGCTTAGAAGGGACTAGCGGGAGCTCCTACAATGAGCAGTTCTTC
CDR3 protein: CASSLEGTSGSSYNEQFF

clone size: .
J gene: TRBJ2-7
D gene: TRBD2
V gene: TRBV19
CDR3 DNA: TGTGCCAGTAGTATACCTCGCGGAGTCCCGGGACTACCGACTTACGAGCAGTACTTC
CDR3 protein: CASSIPRGVPGLPTYEQYF

clone size: .
J gene: TRBJ2-3
D gene: TRBD2
V gene: TRBV11-2
CDR3 DNA: TGTGCCAGCAGCCAAGACGGGCTAGCGGGACCCACAGATACGCAGTATTTT
CDR3 protein: CASSQDGLAGPTDTQYF

clone size: .
J gene: TRBJ2-1
D gene: .
V gene: TRBV30
CDR3 DNA: TGTGCCTGGAGTGTACCCGGTTATGAGCAGTTCTTC
CDR3 protein: CAWSVPGYEQFF

clone size: .
J gene: TRBJ2-7
D gene: TRBD2
V gene: TRBV7-9
CDR3 DNA: TGTGCCAGCAAGCGGGAGGGTTTCCACGAGCAGTACTTC
CDR3 protein: CASKREGFHEQYF

clone size: once
J gene: TRBJ1-5
D gene: .
V gene: TRBV9
CDR3 DNA: TGTGCCAGCAGCGTTCAGGGACTTGGTCAGCCCCAGCATTTT
CDR3 protein: CASSVQGLGQPQHF

clone size: once
J gene: TRBJ2-1
D gene: TRBD1
V gene: TRBV27
CDR3 DNA: TGTGCCAGCAGTTCCACCGCGGACAGGGGGGTATACAATGAGCAGTTCTTC
CDR3 protein: CASSSTADRGVYNEQFF

clone size: .
J gene: TRBJ2-5
D gene: .
V gene: TRBV7-2
CDR3 DNA: TGTGCCAGCAGCTCCTCCGGGGGCCACCAAGAGACCCAGTACTTC
CDR3 protein: CASSSSGGHQETQYF

clone size: .
J gene: TRBJ1-4
D gene: .
V gene: TRBV19
CDR3 DNA: TGTGCCAGTACCCCTCGGTGGGGGCGATCAGAGGAAAAACTGTTTTTT
CDR3 protein: CASTPRWGRSEEKLFF

clone size: .
J gene: TRBJ2-5
D gene: TRBD2
V gene: TRBV23-1
CDR3 DNA: TGCGCCAGCAGTCAACACGGTTGCACTAGCGGCCGACAAGAGACCCAGTACTTC
CDR3 protein: CASSQHGCTSGRQETQYF

clone size: .
J gene: TRBJ2-7
D gene: .
V gene: TRBV4-1
CDR3 DNA: TGCGCCAGCAGCCACACAAGCGAAAGCTCCTACGAGCAGTACTTC
CDR3 protein: CASSHTSESSYEQYF

clone size: once
J gene: TRBJ2-1
D gene: .
V gene: TRBV11-2
CDR3 DNA: TGTGCCAGCAGCTTAGGGGACTACAATGAGCAGTTCTTC
CDR3 protein: CASSLGDYNEQFF

clone size: .
J gene: TRBJ1-2
D gene: TRBD1
V gene: TRBV5-1
CDR3 DNA: TGCGCCAGCAGCTTGCTCACAGGGGCTTCGTATGGCTACACCTTC
CDR3 protein: CASSLLTGASYGYTF